The 30 T cell receptor beta chains reported below all come from one sample, sequenced in a study of regulatory T cells in long-lasting Graves disease. HTBI primers from iRepertoire and Arm-PCR of CDR3 regions yielded the TCR beta libraries. TCRdb redid the calling of the multiplex PCR reads with MiXCR, one entry per CDR3 protein. The sample has over 350,000 distinct CDR3 sequences; 15% are singletons. Time point reported: newly diagnosed GD, antithyroid drugs for less than 3 months. TCR sequences were obtained from RNA taken from PBMCs. This same sample was also taken into another study, of T cells in Graves' hyperthyroidism and ophthalmopathy.

The sample in question was peripheral blood mononuclear cells (PBMCs), obtained at new diagnosis, from a patient treated with antithyroid drugs. The receptors come from a woman aged 40 to 55 with Graves disease.

This clonotype was seen ten or more times. V and J are TRBV12-3 or TRBV12-4 and TRBJ2-7; D assignment may be TRBD1 or TRBD2 (5 bases each). The CDR3 contains 12 residues. Trimming took 5 bases from V and 7 from J, leaving 12 bases between them. CDR3 in DNA: TGTGCCAGCAGTCAAGAGGGGCAAGAGCAGTACTTC. Translating it yields CASSQEGQEQYF.

This clonotype was recorded a few times. The rearrangement links TRBV24-1 to TRBJ2-3; TRBD2 aligns across 10 bases. The CDR3 has 16 residues. Per germline, CDR1 KGHDR and CDR2 SFDVKD. V shed 4 bases, J shed 2 bases, and the junction held 5 bases outside the gene matches. The CDR3 DNA sequence: TGTGCCACCAGTGACCTAGCGGGGGAGTACACAGATACGCAGTATTTT. The encoded protein is CATSDLAGEYTDTQYF.

This clonotype has at least ten counts. V usage is TRBV29-1 and J usage is TRBJ2-7, with D perhaps TRBD1 (6 bases). Trimming stripped 7 bases from V and 6 bases from J, with 13 bases between. Germline CDR1 is SQVTM and CDR2 is ANQGSEA. The CDR3 sequence is 11 residues long. The chain's CDR3 is CSGRQGSEQYF. DNA of the CDR3: TGCAGCGGTAGGCAGGGGAGCGAGCAGTACTTC.

This clonotype was detected a few times. The rearrangement links TRBV7-2 to TRBJ2-7, with D unclear. CDR1 is SGHTA, CDR2 FQGNSA, per germline. V gave up 0 bases and J gave up 7 bases, with 10 bases separating them. The length of the CDR3 is 13 residues. The CDR3 protein is CASSLAGVREQYF. CDR3 in DNA: TGTGCCAGCAGCTTAGCCGGAGTCAGGGAGCAGTACTTC.

The table lists this clonotype with many counts. The V call is TRBV15, the J call TRBJ2-2; 9 bases are a match to TRBD2. The CDR3 is 16 amino acids. The trim removed 1 base at V and 4 bases at J, leaving 4 bases unmatched. CDR1 and CDR2 from the germline V gene are LNHNV and YYDKDF (reference sequence). The CDR3 nucleotides are TGTGCCACCAGCAGAGTAGGCGGGAGGGCCACCGGGGAGCTGTTTTTT. Its protein is CATSRVGGRATGELFF.

V and J are TRBV5-1 and TRBJ2-7; weak D call: TRBD1 (6 bases). Trimming cost V 3 bases and J 6 bases, with 22 bases left between them. There are 16 residues in the CDR3. Germline V gene data show CDR1 as SGHRS and CDR2 as YFSETQ. The CDR3 loop reads CASSSGHLLEGLEQYF. The CDR3 nucleotides read TGCGCCAGCAGCTCGGGACACCTACTAGAAGGGCTCGAGCAGTACTTC.

DNA of the CDR3: TGTGCCAGCAGCCAAGATCTAGCAGGCAATGAGCAGTTCTTC. It encodes CASSQDLAGNEQFF. J is TRBJ2-1 and V is TRBV3-1; a possible D gene is TRBD2 (5 bases). CDR3 length equals 14 residues. The V gene's germline CDR1 is LGHDT and CDR2 YNNKEL (reference sequence). Trimming pared 0 bases from V and 6 bases from J, leaving 9 bases between.

In regard to this clonotype: At one boundary the junction diverges from the germline segment, which might be a read error. The CDR3, as DNA: TGTGCCAACAGTCCAGGGTGGGGGGGGCATACCTCCTACGAGCAGTACTTC. Encoded protein: CANSPGWGGHTSYEQYF. V gene TRBV12-3 or TRBV12-4 combines with J gene TRBJ2-7; maybe TRBD2 (7 bases). CDR3 length equals 17 residues.

At least ten counts were recorded for this clonotype. V is TRBV19 and J is TRBJ1-5, with unresolved D. Trimming left V 5 bases short and J 2 bases short, with 13 bases between. Germline V gene data show CDR1 as LNHDA and CDR2 as SQIVND (reference sequence). The length of the CDR3 is 15 residues. This chain's CDR3 is CASSGLGVGNQPQHF. CDR3 DNA sequence: TGTGCCAGTAGTGGGCTTGGGGTAGGCAATCAGCCCCAGCATTTT.

Ten or more counts support this clonotype. The chain couples TRBV9 to TRBJ1-4, with 7 bases aligning to TRBD1. CDR3 length equals 16 residues. Germline V lookup: CDR1 SGDLS, CDR2 YYNGEE. The ends lost 2 bases at V and 5 bases at J; junction bases unmatched: 9. CDR3 residues: CASSVRPRQGNEKLFF. CDR3 sequence (DNA): TGTGCCAGCAGCGTCCGCCCTCGACAGGGAAATGAAAAACTGTTTTTT.

This clonotype was found many times. The chain combines TRBV29-1 with TRBJ1-1; D may be TRBD1 (6 bases). The CDR3 spans 14 residues. Germline V lookup: CDR1 SQVTM, CDR2 ANQGSEA. V was cut by 0 bases and J by 5 bases, with 13 bases left in between. CDR3 DNA sequence: TGCAGCGTTGAAGATGGGGGGGGGCATACTGAAGCTTTCTTT. Protein product: CSVEDGGGHTEAFF. The full variable domain, its missing parts supplied by reference TRBV29-1 and TRBJ1-1, is SAVISQKPSRDICQRGTSLTIQCQVDSQVTMMFWYRQQPGQSLTLIATANQGSEATYESGFVIDKFPISRPNLTFSTLTVSNMSPEDSSIYLCSVEDGGGHTEAFFGQGTRLTVV.

This clonotype was observed at least ten times. The V call is TRBV9, the J call TRBJ2-3, with TRBD1 identical over 9 bases. V lost 1 base, J lost 2 bases, and 5 bases stayed unmatched. Germline V gives CDR1 SGDLS, CDR2 YYNGEE. The CDR3 runs to 16 residues. As DNA, the CDR3 is TGTGCCAGCAGCGTATCGACAGGGGGGTACACAGATACGCAGTATTTT. Translation: CASSVSTGGYTDTQYF.

Many counts were recorded for this clonotype. The chain recombines TRBV27 with TRBJ1-5; no firm D call. This CDR3 contains 13 residues. Trimming cost V 2 bases and J 5 bases, with 7 bases left between them. Germline V lookup: CDR1 MNHEY, CDR2 SMNVEV (reference sequence). The CDR3 region is CASSLRQDQPQHF. CDR3 DNA: TGTGCCAGCAGTTTAAGGCAAGATCAGCCCCAGCATTTT.

A few counts support this clonotype. CDR3 sequence (DNA): TGTGCCAGCAGCCCCCAGGCTAGCCCCACCCGGAACACCGGGGAGCTGTTTTTT. Protein: CASSPQASPTRNTGELFF. The chain couples TRBV5-4 to TRBJ2-2; D is possibly TRBD2 (5 bases). CDR3 size: 18 residues. The germline V gene has CDR1 SGHNT and CDR2 YYREEE (reference sequence). V was trimmed by 4 bases and J by 1 base, leaving 20 bases between them.

A few counts support this clonotype. Germline and junction disagree at one end, which may indicate a read error. The gene calls are TRBV6-2 or TRBV6-3 and TRBJ1-6; the D gene is possibly TRBD1 (5 bases). Germline-derived CDR1 and CDR2 are MNHEY and SVGEGT. The length of the CDR3 is 14 residues. The CDR3 loop reads CASRARGNNSPPHF. The CDR3 nucleotides read TGTGCCAGCAGGGCCCGGGGCAATAATTCACCCCCCCACTTT.

V is TRBV20-1 and J is TRBJ1-2, with TRBD1 identical over 11 bases. Per the germline V gene, CDR1 is DFQATT and CDR2 is SNEGSKA (reference sequence). Unmatched junction bases numbered 8, after V lost 1 base and J lost 7 bases. The CDR3 is 15 amino acids. Written as DNA, the CDR3 is TGCAGTGCTAGAGCAGGGACAGGGGGTGACTGTGGCTACACCTTC. Translated: CSARAGTGGDCGYTF.

This clonotype showed up many times. For the CDR3, the DNA is TGTGCCAGCAGCTTAGCGGATATTCCTTACAATGAGCAGTTCTTC. This codes for CASSLADIPYNEQFF. The chain joins TRBV28 to TRBJ2-1, with a tentative D call TRBD2 (6 bases). The germline V gene has CDR1 MDHEN and CDR2 SYDVKM. V lost 6 bases and J 4 bases, leaving 16 bases between the germline ends. The CDR3 length is 15 residues.

As concerns this clonotype: A read error may explain this, as a much larger clone is one base away. The genes are TRBV10-3 and TRBJ2-5, with 12 bases that match TRBD2. The germline CDR1 and CDR2 sequences are ENHRY and SYGVKD. The CDR3 spans 15 residues. V was clipped by 4 bases and J by 4 bases; unmatched bases: 4. The CDR3 DNA reads TGTGCCATCAGTGGGACTAGCGGGATGGGAGAGACCCAGTACTTC. Protein product: CAISGTSGMGETQYF.

The V call is TRBV5-1, the J call TRBJ2-1; 11 bases map to TRBD2. The CDR3 sequence is 15 residues long. CDR1 is SGHRS, CDR2 YFSETQ, per germline. V lost 5 bases, J lost 5 bases, and 6 bases stayed unmatched. Here the CDR3 DNA reads TGCGCCAGCAGTGTGACTAGCGGGACTAACAATGAGCAGTTCTTC. This translates into CASSVTSGTNNEQFF. Filled out from reference TRBV5-1 and TRBJ2-1, the complete variable domain reads KAGVTQTPRYLIKTRGQQVTLSCSPISGHRSVSWYQQTPGQGLQFLFEYFSETQRNKGNFPGRFSGRQFSNSRSEMNVSTLELGDSALYLCASSVTSGTNNEQFFGPGTRLTVL.

The chain uses TRBV27 and TRBJ2-1; D is tentatively TRBD1 or TRBD2 (6 bases each). Trimming took off 6 bases at V and 5 bases at J, with 23 bases between the two ends. The CDR3 contains 17 residues. Germline-derived CDR1 and CDR2 are MNHEY and SMNVEV (reference sequence). The CDR3 DNA reads as TGTGCCAGCAGATCCCTCGGGGGCGGGGAGGTCAACAATGAGCAGTTCTTC. Protein sequence: CASRSLGGGEVNNEQFF.

This clonotype was counted many times. CDR3 coding DNA: TGCAGTGCTAGAGCGCCGGGACAAGACTACGAGCAGTACTTC. Protein: CSARAPGQDYEQYF. The rearrangement uses TRBV20-1 and TRBJ2-7; TRBD1 is a possible D gene (6 bases). V lost 1 base and J lost 3, with 13 bases in between. The CDR3 length is 14 residues. The germline gives CDR1 DFQATT, CDR2 SNEGSKA (reference sequence).

This clonotype showed up many times. The gene calls are TRBV7-8 and TRBJ2-7; TRBD2 aligns across 8 bases. Germline assignment: CDR1 SGHVS and CDR2 FQNEAQ. The CDR3 is 17 amino acids. V shed 6 bases and J 0 bases; nucleotides not matched to a gene: 13. This chain's CDR3 is CASSFSNREGDSYEQYF. The CDR3, as DNA: TGTGCCAGCAGTTTCTCAAACCGGGAGGGAGACTCCTACGAGCAGTACTTC.

This clonotype was detected ten times or more. V is TRBV6-2 or TRBV6-3 and J is TRBJ2-7, with D possibly matching TRBD2 (6 bases). The CDR3 contains 17 residues. Germline CDR1 and CDR2: MNHEY and SVGEGT. Trimming removed 6 bases at V and 3 bases at J, with 24 bases between. Here the CDR3 reads CASSWVLGGSGNYEQYF. The CDR3 DNA sequence: TGTGCCAGCAGCTGGGTCCTCGGGGGTAGCGGAAACTACGAGCAGTACTTC.

This clonotype was detected many times. The chain employs TRBV15 and TRBJ2-2; 7 bases are shared with TRBD2. Trimming at V came to 5 bases and at J to 2 bases, leaving 20 bases not matched to a gene. The CDR3 covers 20 residues. Germline assignment: CDR1 LNHNV and CDR2 YYDKDF (reference sequence). The CDR3, as DNA: TGTGCCACCAGCCCCGAAGCCGAACTCATAGCGGGTAGAAACACCGGGGAGCTGTTTTTT. Translated: CATSPEAELIAGRNTGELFF.

At least ten counts were recorded for this clonotype. The chain carries TRBV2 and TRBJ1-1, with 7 bases fitting TRBD1. Looked up from germline, CDR1 is SNHLY and CDR2 is FYNNEI. J was trimmed by 0 bases and V by 6 bases; bases with no gene match: 4. The CDR3 contains 14 residues. The CDR3 nucleotides are TGTGCCAGCAGAAGGCAGGGGGTGAACACTGAAGCTTTCTTT. This gives the protein CASRRQGVNTEAFF.

This chain joins TRBV6-1 and TRBJ2-2; no firm D call. Germline assignment: CDR1 MNHNS and CDR2 SASEGT. V was trimmed by 5 bases and J by 6 bases, leaving 7 bases between them. The CDR3 totals 12 residues. CDR3 region: CASSIPPGELFF. CDR3 nucleotide sequence: TGTGCCAGCAGTATCCCCCCCGGGGAGCTGTTTTTT.

Here the CDR3 reads CASKYSGSNYGYTF. Written as DNA, the CDR3 is TGTGCCAGCAAATATAGCGGGTCTAACTATGGCTACACCTTC. The gene calls are TRBV27 and TRBJ1-2; D is unclear. Germline assignment: CDR1 MNHEY and CDR2 SMNVEV (reference sequence). The CDR3 is 14 amino acids. Trimming removed 7 bases at V and 0 bases at J, with 12 bases between.

This clonotype occurred many times. The V and J genes are TRBV11-3 and TRBJ2-2, with D unresolved. The CDR3 spans 12 residues. Germline V CDR1 and CDR2: SGHNT, YENEEA. Trimming shortened V by 4 bases and J by 12 bases, and 12 bases separated the two germline ends. In nucleotides, the CDR3 is TGTGCCAGCAGCTCCCCGACTCATAAGCTGTTTTTT. Amino acid sequence: CASSSPTHKLFF.

This clonotype was found many times. This rearrangement joins TRBV12-3 or TRBV12-4 to TRBJ1-5; D unclear. Trimming cost V 3 bases and J 6 bases, with 15 bases left between them. The CDR3 runs to 15 residues. CDR3 nucleotide sequence: TGTGCCAGCAGTTTGGCCGGGCCTCGGGGTCAGCCCCAGCATTTT. Translated, it gives CASSLAGPRGQPQHF.

This clonotype has at least ten counts. The chain's CDR3 is CASSPNLAGGPNTGELFF. DNA of the CDR3: TGTGCCAGCAGCCCTAATCTAGCGGGAGGCCCCAACACCGGGGAGCTGTTTTTT. This rearrangement joins TRBV11-2 to TRBJ2-2; 11 bases are shared with TRBD2. The germline CDR1 and CDR2 sequences are SGHAT and FQNNGV. The CDR3 has 18 residues. After removal of 5 bases from V and 2 bases from J, the junction contained 10 bases not matched to a gene.